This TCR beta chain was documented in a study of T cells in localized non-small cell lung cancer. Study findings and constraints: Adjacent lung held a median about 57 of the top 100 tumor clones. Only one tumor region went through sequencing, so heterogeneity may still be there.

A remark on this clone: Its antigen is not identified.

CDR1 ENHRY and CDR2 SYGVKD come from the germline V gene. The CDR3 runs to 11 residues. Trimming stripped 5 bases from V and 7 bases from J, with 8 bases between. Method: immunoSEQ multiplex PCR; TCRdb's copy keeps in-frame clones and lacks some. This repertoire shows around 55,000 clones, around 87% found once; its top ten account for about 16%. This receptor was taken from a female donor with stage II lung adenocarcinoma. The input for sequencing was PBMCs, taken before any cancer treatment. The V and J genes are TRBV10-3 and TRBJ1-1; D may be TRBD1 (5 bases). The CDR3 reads CAISKGSEAFF. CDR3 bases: TGTGCCATCAGTAAGGGGAGTGAAGCTTTCTTT.